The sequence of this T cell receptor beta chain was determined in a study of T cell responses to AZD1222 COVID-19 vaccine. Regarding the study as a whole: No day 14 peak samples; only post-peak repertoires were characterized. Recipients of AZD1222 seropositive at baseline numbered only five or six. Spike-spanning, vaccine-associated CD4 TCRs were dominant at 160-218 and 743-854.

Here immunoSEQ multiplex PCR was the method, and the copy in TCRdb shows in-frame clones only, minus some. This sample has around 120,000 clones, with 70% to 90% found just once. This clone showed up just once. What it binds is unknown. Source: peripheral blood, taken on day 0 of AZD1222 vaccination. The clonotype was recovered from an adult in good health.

Here the CDR3 reads CASSIGGGYGYTF. The CDR3 DNA sequence: TGTGCCAGTAGTATAGGCGGTGGCTATGGCTACACCTTC. The V call is TRBV19, the J call TRBJ1-2; D is undetermined. Trimming shortened V by 1 base and J by 4 bases, and 7 bases separated the two germline ends. The CDR3 totals 13 residues. Germline V gives CDR1 LNHDA, CDR2 SQIVND (reference sequence).